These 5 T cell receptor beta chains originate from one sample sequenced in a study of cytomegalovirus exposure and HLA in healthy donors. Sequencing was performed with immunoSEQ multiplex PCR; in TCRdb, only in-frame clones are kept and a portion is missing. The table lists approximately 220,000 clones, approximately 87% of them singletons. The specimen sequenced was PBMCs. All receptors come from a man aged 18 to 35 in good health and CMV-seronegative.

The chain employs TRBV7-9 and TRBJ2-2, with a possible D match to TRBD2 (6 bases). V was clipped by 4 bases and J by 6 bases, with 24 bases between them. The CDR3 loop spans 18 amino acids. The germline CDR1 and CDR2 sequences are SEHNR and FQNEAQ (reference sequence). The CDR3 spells CASSSQDSSAKRAGELFF. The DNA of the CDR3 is TGTGCCAGCAGCTCCCAGGACTCTAGCGCAAAACGAGCCGGGGAGCTGTTTTTT.

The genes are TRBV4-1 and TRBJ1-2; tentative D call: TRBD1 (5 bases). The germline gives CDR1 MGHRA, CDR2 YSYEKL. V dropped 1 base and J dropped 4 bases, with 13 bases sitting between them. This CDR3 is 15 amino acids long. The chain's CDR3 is CASSQGPWGGYGYTF. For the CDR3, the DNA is TGCGCCAGCAGCCAAGGTCCTTGGGGGGGCTATGGCTACACCTTC.

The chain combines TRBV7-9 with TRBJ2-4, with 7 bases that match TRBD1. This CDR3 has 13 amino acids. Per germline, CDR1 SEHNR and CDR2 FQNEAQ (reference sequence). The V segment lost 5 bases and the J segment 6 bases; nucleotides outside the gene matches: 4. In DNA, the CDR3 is TGTGCCAGCAGCCCGCGGACAGGAAACATTCAGTACTTC. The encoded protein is CASSPRTGNIQYF.

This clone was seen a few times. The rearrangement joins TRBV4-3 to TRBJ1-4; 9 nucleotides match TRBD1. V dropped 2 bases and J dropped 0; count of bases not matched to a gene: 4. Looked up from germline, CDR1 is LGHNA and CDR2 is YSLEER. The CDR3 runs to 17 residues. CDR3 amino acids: CASSQIGQGTTNEKLFF. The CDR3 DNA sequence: TGCGCCAGCAGCCAAATAGGACAGGGGACAACTAATGAAAAACTGTTTTTT.

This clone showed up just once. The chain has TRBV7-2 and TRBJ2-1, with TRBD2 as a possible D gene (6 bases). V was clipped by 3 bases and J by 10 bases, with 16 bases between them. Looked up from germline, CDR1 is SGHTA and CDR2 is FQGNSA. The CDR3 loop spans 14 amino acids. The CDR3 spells CASSFSLLAEEQFF. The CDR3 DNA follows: TGTGCCAGCAGCTTTAGTCTACTAGCAGAGGAGCAGTTCTTC.